The 5 T cell receptor beta chains below were found in one sample sequenced in a study of T-cell memory formation after mild COVID-19. TCRdb re-derived calls from the 5' RACE reads in MiXCR, one entry per CDR3 protein. The sample records fewer than 650,000 distinct CDR3 sequences, 15% to 20% being singletons. The specimen was PBMCs or a T cell subset sorted from them (not recorded which). All receptors derive from an adult woman who had mild COVID-19 (a few samples of this study predate the infection). Cell type and time point are not known.

This clonotype has just a few counts. This sequence joins TRBV9 and TRBJ2-7, with TRBD2 identical over 12 bases. The CDR3 is 15 residues long. With 3 bases clipped from V and 1 base from J, the junction kept 2 bases outside the gene matches. The germline CDR1 and CDR2 sequences are SGDLS and YYNGEE. CDR3 sequence: CASSGGLAGSYEQYF. CDR3 nucleotide sequence: TGTGCCAGCAGCGGAGGACTAGCGGGGTCCTACGAGCAGTACTTC. Supplemented by reference TRBV9 and TRBJ2-7, the full variable domain reads DSGVTQTPKHLITATGQRVTLRCSPRSGDLSVYWYQQSLDQGLQFLIQYYNGEERAKGNILERFSAQQFPDLHSELNLSSLELGDSALYFCASSGGLAGSYEQYFGPGTRLTVT.

This chain connects TRBV20-1 to TRBJ2-5, with a weak D call TRBD1 (6 bases). Germline loops: CDR1 DFQATT, CDR2 SNEGSKA (reference sequence). CDR3 size: 13 residues. Trimming pared 2 bases from V and 4 bases from J, leaving 11 bases between. The DNA of the CDR3 is TGCAGTGCTAGACGGCAGGGGAGAGAGACCCAGTACTTC. Its protein product is CSARRQGRETQYF.

The V and J genes are TRBV12-3 or TRBV12-4 and TRBJ2-5; 8 bases match TRBD2. This CDR3 contains 14 residues. The trim removed 7 bases at V and 2 bases at J, leaving 6 bases unmatched. The CDR3 protein is CASTHSGEQETQYF. In nucleotides, the CDR3 is TGTGCCAGCACCCATAGCGGGGAACAAGAGACCCAGTACTTC.

This clonotype has only a few counts. This rearrangement joins TRBV5-1 to TRBJ2-7, with 7 bases lining up with TRBD2. Germline CDR1 and CDR2: SGHRS and YFSETQ. There are 14 residues in the CDR3. The trim removed 4 bases at V and 2 bases at J, leaving 6 bases unmatched. The CDR3 spells CASSPGSGAYEQYF. CDR3 DNA sequence: TGCGCCAGCAGCCCGGGCAGCGGGGCCTACGAGCAGTACTTC.

This clonotype has more than one count but fewer than ten. V usage is TRBV5-1 and J usage is TRBJ2-7; 7 bases line up with TRBD1. After removal of 3 bases from V and 0 bases from J, the junction contained 6 bases not matched to a gene. CDR1 and CDR2 (germline): SGHRS, YFSETQ. This CDR3 contains 15 residues. The CDR3 sequence: CASSSGQLSSYEQYF. CDR3 coding DNA: TGCGCCAGCAGCTCGGGACAGTTAAGCTCCTACGAGCAGTACTTC.